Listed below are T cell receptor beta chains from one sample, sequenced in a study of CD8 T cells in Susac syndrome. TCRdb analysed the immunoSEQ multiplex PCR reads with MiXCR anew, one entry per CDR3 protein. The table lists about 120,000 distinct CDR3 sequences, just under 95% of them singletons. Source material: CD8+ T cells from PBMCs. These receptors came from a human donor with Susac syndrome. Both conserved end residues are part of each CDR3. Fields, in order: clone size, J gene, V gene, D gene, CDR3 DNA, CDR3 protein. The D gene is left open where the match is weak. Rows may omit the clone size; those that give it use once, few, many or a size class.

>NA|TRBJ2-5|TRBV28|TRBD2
TGTGCCAGTGTTAGCGGGGGGGCCGGAGAGACCCAGTACTTC
CASVSGGAGETQYF
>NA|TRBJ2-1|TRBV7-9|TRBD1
TGTGCCAGCAGTTCCGGGACAGGGAACAATGAGCAGTTCTTC
CASSSGTGNNEQFF
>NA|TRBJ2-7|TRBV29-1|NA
TGCAGCGTGCCCCTGAGGGGCGAGCAGTACTTC
CSVPLRGEQYF
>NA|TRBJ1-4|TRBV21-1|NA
TGTGCCAGCAGCTCCCGGATCCTTAATGAAAAACTGTTTTTT
CASSSRILNEKLFF
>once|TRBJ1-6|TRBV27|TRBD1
TGTGCCAGCAGTTTATCGACTACAGGGGGATCACCCCTCCACTTT
CASSLSTTGGSPLHF
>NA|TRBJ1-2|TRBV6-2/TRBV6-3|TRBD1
TGTGCCAGCAGTTTCGATCCTAGGACAGGAACTCACTATGGCTACACCTTC
CASSFDPRTGTHYGYTF
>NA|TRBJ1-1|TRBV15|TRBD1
TGTGCCACCAGCGGGGACTGGGGACAGGGGATGAACACTGAAGCTTTCTTT
CATSGDWGQGMNTEAFF
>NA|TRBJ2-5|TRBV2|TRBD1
TGTGCCAGCAGACTCCCCGGGACAGGGGGCACGAAGACCCAGTACTTC
CASRLPGTGGTKTQYF
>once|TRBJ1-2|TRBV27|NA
TGTGCCAGCAGTTTAACGGCAGATAACTATGGCTACACCTTC
CASSLTADNYGYTF
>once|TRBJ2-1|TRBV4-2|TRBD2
TGTGCCAGCAGGAGGGGTGCGGGGGGGCCCCACAATGAGCAGTTCTTC
CASRRGAGGPHNEQFF
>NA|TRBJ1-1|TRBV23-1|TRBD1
TGCGCCAGCAGTAAGGACAGGGCGTACACTGAAGCTTTCTTT
CASSKDRAYTEAFF
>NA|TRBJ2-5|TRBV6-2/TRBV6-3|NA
TGTGCCAGCAGTCGTGGAGAGACCCAGTACTTC
CASSRGETQYF
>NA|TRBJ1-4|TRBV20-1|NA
TGCAGTGTCAGAGACAGCGAAACTAATGAAAAACTGTTTTTT
CSVRDSETNEKLFF
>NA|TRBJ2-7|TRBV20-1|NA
TGCAGTGCTAGTACGGCGGAGGCTCGTTACGAGCAGTACTTC
CSASTAEARYEQYF
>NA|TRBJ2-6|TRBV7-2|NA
TGTGCCAGCAGCGAGGTAGTCTCTGGGGCCAACGTCCTGACTTTC
CASSEVVSGANVLTF
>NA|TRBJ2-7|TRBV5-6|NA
TGTGCCAGCAGCTTGTCAATACGGGACCGGAGCTCCTACGAGCAGTACTTC
CASSLSIRDRSSYEQYF
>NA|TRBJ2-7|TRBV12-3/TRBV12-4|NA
TGTGCCAGCAGTTCTTACCGGGGGACGAGCTACGAGCAGTACTTC
CASSSYRGTSYEQYF